The rows below give T cell receptor beta chains drawn from one sample of a study of blood T cell repertoires in COVID-19. The data were produced by immunoSEQ multiplex PCR, yet TCRdb's version contains in-frame clones alone and is incomplete. Of around 250,000 clones detected, approximately 85% appear once; the ten largest clones hold 1.9%. The sequenced material came from PBMCs or T cells enriched from blood (not recorded which). The receptors were gathered from a woman aged 45-65 years who had recovered from COVID-19. The CDR3 runs from the conserved cysteine through the conserved F or W. D genes are given only for firm matches. Size values are once, few and many counts, or a class for expanded clones, and some rows have none.

size,D,J,V,DNA,CDR3
-,-,TRBJ2-7,TRBV12-3/TRBV12-4,TGTGCCAGCAGTTTTTCTTACGGTTACGAGCAGTACTTC,CASSFSYGYEQYF
-,-,TRBJ2-1,TRBV24-1,TGTGCCACCAGTGATTTGCCTAGAACGAGCTCCTACAATGAGCAGTTCTTC,CATSDLPRTSSYNEQFF
-,-,TRBJ1-2,TRBV12-3/TRBV12-4,TGTGCCAGCAGTTTCGGACAGAGCTATGGCTACACCTTC,CASSFGQSYGYTF
-,TRBD1,TRBJ2-1,TRBV10-3,TGTGCCATCGCAGGTATGGGACAGGGGGGCAATGAGCAGTTCTTC,CAIAGMGQGGNEQFF
-,TRBD1,TRBJ1-3,TRBV6-5,TGTGCCAGTTCTCCGGGACAGGGGGCAAACACCATATATTTT,CASSPGQGANTIYF
-,-,TRBJ2-1,TRBV27,TGTGCCAGCAGACCCTTAGTGGCGGGGAGCTCCTACAATGAGCAGTTCTTC,CASRPLVAGSSYNEQFF
-,TRBD1,TRBJ2-7,TRBV29-1,TGCAGCGTTGAACGGCAGGGGGCGACCTCCGAGCAGTACTTC,CSVERQGATSEQYF
-,TRBD1,TRBJ2-1,TRBV19,TGTGCCAGTAGTAAAGCAGGGGGCTTCTACAATGAGCAGTTCTTC,CASSKAGGFYNEQFF
few,TRBD1,TRBJ2-7,TRBV6-5,TGTGCCAGCAGTCCGTTTAGGGACAGGGCGAACGAGCAGTACTTC,CASSPFRDRANEQYF
-,-,TRBJ2-7,TRBV5-6,TGTGCCAGCAGGACTCAAGCCTACGAGCAGTACTTC,CASRTQAYEQYF
-,-,TRBJ1-4,TRBV10-3,TGTGCCATCGGAGGAGGGACTGGTGAAAAACTGTTTTTT,CAIGGGTGEKLFF
-,-,TRBJ1-4,TRBV13,TGTGCCAGCAGCAGGACTGATACAAATGAAAAACTGTTTTTT,CASSRTDTNEKLFF
-,TRBD1,TRBJ1-2,TRBV3-1/TRBV3-2,TGTGCCAGCAGCCTTCGGACAGGGATAAGCGAGATCAACACCTTC,CASSLRTGISEINTF
-,-,TRBJ2-1,TRBV14,TGTGCCAGCAGCCCACGCCGGGAGCTTTGGAATGAGCAGTTCTTC,CASSPRRELWNEQFF
-,-,TRBJ1-1,TRBV7-2,TGTGCCAGCTCCCGGGGAAGGCGCACTGAAGCTTTCTTT,CASSRGRRTEAFF
-,TRBD2,TRBJ2-5,TRBV15,TGTGCCACCAGCAGGCGGGAGGGCCCTCAAGAGACCCAGTACTTC,CATSRREGPQETQYF
-,-,TRBJ2-5,TRBV5-4,TGTGCCAGCAGCTTGGCCCTTCGAGAGACCCAGTACTTC,CASSLALRETQYF
once,-,TRBJ2-2,TRBV5-1,TGCGCCAGCAGCTTACAGGGCTCCGGGGAGCTGTTTTTT,CASSLQGSGELFF
-,TRBD2,TRBJ2-1,TRBV29-1,TGCAGCGTTGAGCTACCTATAGCGGGTGTCTACAATGAGCAGTTCTTC,CSVELPIAGVYNEQFF
-,TRBD2,TRBJ2-1,TRBV18,TGTGCCAGCTCGCCGGCGACTAGCGGGCTCTACAATGAGCAGTTCTTC,CASSPATSGLYNEQFF
few,-,TRBJ1-1,TRBV7-9,TGTGCCAGCAGCCTCGGAGGATCCACTGAAGCTTTCTTT,CASSLGGSTEAFF
-,TRBD1,TRBJ1-2,TRBV28,TGTGCCAGCCGACCTGGGGGGACAGGGTATGGCTACACCTTC,CASRPGGTGYGYTF
-,-,TRBJ1-2,TRBV11-2,TGTGCCAGCAGTCCACAGGGTTTCGGCTACACCTTC,CASSPQGFGYTF
-,TRBD2,TRBJ2-7,TRBV7-9,TGTGCCAGCAGCTTAGCGTTGAGCGGGAGAAACGAGCAGTACTTC,CASSLALSGRNEQYF
-,TRBD2,TRBJ2-1,TRBV5-6,TGTGCCAGCAGCTGGGGTCTAGCGGGGGTACAGGATGAGCAGTTCTTC,CASSWGLAGVQDEQFF
few,-,TRBJ1-1,TRBV7-9,TGTGCCAGCAGCTTCAGGGTGAACACTGAAGCTTTCTTT,CASSFRVNTEAFF
-,-,TRBJ1-5,TRBV4-1,TGCGCCAGCAGCCAAGATCATCAGGGCCATCAGCCCCAGCATTTT,CASSQDHQGHQPQHF